This T cell receptor beta chain was recovered during a study of T cells after yellow fever vaccination. Across the study: Fractions of low cell number were prepared using SMART-Seq v4 Ultra Low Input.

V was clipped by 5 bases and J by 1 base, with 12 bases between them. The germline gives CDR1 SGHTA, CDR2 FQGNSA. CDR3 length: 15 amino acids. They built TCR cDNA with 5'RACE template switching, a step that put in a universal primer site and UMIs. MiXCR was run by TCRdb on the 5' RACE reads, yielding one entry per CDR3 protein. Among hundreds of thousands of distinct CDR3 sequences, 11% were seen once, and the ten largest hold 18%. This clonotype was recorded a few times. Its antigen is currently unknown. Notes on the study in general: Clonotypes shared by both compartments, CD4 and CD8, made up a small share.

The chain recombines TRBV7-2 with TRBJ1-5; D possibly corresponds to TRBD1 (5 bases). This material consisted of PBMCs, taken on the day of the first yellow fever vaccination. This TCR derives from a young man who received the YFV17D yellow fever vaccine. CDR3: CASSPGPMSNQPQHF. The CDR3, as DNA: TGTGCCAGCAGCCCGGGACCCATGAGCAATCAGCCCCAGCATTTT.